The T cell receptor beta chain described here comes from a study of identical twins. Study outcomes and limitations: Monozygotic twins shared more out-of-frame TCR alpha than recombination models predicted.

A single record per CDR3 protein comes from TCRdb applying MiXCR to the 5' RACE reads. The sample has around 960,000 distinct CDR3 sequences; approximately 13% are singletons. This clonotype came up many times. Antigen specificity is unknown. In addition, the sample was reused for a study of yellow fever vaccine responses in identical twins.

The sequenced sample consisted of PBMCs. This receptor was identified in a woman aged 18 to 35 in good health.

The CDR3 sequence is CASSSGTSGEQFF. The CDR3 coding sequence is TGTGCCAGCAGCTCCGGGACCTCCGGTGAGCAGTTCTTC. This chain connects TRBV3-1 to TRBJ2-1; D may be TRBD1 or TRBD2 (5 bases each). The CDR3 spans 13 residues. Germline V lookup: CDR1 LGHDT, CDR2 YNNKEL (reference sequence). Trimming shortened V by 5 bases and J by 9 bases, and 14 bases separated the two germline ends.